This T cell receptor (beta chain) was captured by sequencing in a study of cytomegalovirus exposure and HLA in healthy donors. This CDR3 is 14 amino acids long. Germline loops: CDR1 MNHNY, CDR2 SVGAGI (reference sequence). V lost 7 bases and J 4 bases, leaving 16 bases between the germline ends. The PCR had 60 Vbeta and 13 Jbeta primers. Only in-frame clones appear in the TCRdb table, and some are missing; sequencing was by immunoSEQ multiplex PCR. This sample carries 140,000 to 150,000 clones, 75% to 90% of them seen once, and the ten largest clones take 2.9%. Note on this clone: Its target is unknown.

General observations from the study: Productive status was seen about 90% or about 30% of the time for most TCR beta V segments in an earlier analysis. Analyses of presence/absence relied on an assumption of roughly uniform sequencing depth across donors. At a 0.05 false discovery rate, a later analysis found 16,951 TCR beta sequences to be associated with HLA alleles.

This chain joins TRBV6-6 and TRBJ1-1; D is unclear. Sequences were obtained from PBMCs. This TCR came from a woman aged 25 to 39 in good health and CMV-seronegative. Written as DNA, the CDR3 is TGTGCCAGCATCCTGCGGGAGCAGTCCACTGAAGCTTTCTTT. Amino acid sequence: CASILREQSTEAFF.